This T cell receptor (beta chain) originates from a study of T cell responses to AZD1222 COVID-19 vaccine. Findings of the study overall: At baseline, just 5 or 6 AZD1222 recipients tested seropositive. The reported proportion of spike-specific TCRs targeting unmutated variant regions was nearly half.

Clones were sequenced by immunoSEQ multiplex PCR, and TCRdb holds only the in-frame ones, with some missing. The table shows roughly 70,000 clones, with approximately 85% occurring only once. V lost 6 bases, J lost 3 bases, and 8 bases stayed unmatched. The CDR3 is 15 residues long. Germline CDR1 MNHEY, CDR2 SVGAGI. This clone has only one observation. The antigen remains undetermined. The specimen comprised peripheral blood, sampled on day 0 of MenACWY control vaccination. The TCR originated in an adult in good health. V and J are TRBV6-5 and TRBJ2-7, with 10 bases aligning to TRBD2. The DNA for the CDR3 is TGTGCCAGCAGAGATCTAGCGGGAGTAAACTACGAGCAGTACTTC. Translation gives CASRDLAGVNYEQYF.